The rows below give T cell receptor beta chains drawn from one sample of a study of T cells after yellow fever vaccination. TCRdb called the 5' RACE reads again in MiXCR, with one record for every CDR3 protein. Of roughly 320,000 distinct CDR3 sequences listed, 9.5% to 12% are singletons. The sequenced sample was CD4+ T cells sorted from PBMCs, obtained 45 days after the yellow fever booster vaccination. Source of these receptors: a man aged 18-30 years who received the YFV17D yellow fever vaccine. Each CDR3 is given with its conserved first and last residue. D genes are given only for firm matches. Expanded clones are given a class, and other clones once, few, many or no size at all.

TRBV12-3/TRBV12-4	few	TRBJ1-4	TRBD1	CASSLDRGVTNEKLFF	TGTGCCAGCAGTTTGGACAGGGGGGTAACTAATGAAAAACTGTTTTTT
TRBV5-1	.	TRBJ2-3	TRBD2	CASSFGKAGDTQYF	TGCGCCAGCAGCTTTGGAAAAGCGGGGGATACGCAGTATTTT
TRBV28	many	TRBJ2-2	.	CASSLGLGNTGELFF	TGTGCCAGCAGTTTAGGTTTGGGGAACACCGGGGAGCTGTTTTTT
TRBV12-3/TRBV12-4	few	TRBJ2-3	.	CASSLAVRIGGFPDTQYF	TGTGCCAGCAGTTTAGCGGTGAGGATAGGGGGGTTTCCAGATACGCAGTATTTT
TRBV10-1	.	TRBJ1-6	.	CASSEGGWNSPLHF	TGCGCCAGCAGTGAGGGGGGCTGGAATTCACCCCTCCACTTT
TRBV7-7	.	TRBJ2-2	.	CASSQIPGGETGELFF	TGTGCTAGCAGCCAAATTCCCGGAGGGGAAACCGGGGAGCTGTTTTTT
TRBV11-2	.	TRBJ1-6	.	CASSLEGRYSPLHF	TGTGCCAGCAGCTTGGAGGGAAGGTATTCACCCCTCCACTTT
TRBV12-3/TRBV12-4	few	TRBJ2-5	.	CASSLALGQGETQYF	TGTGCCAGCAGTTTAGCGCTTGGGCAGGGAGAGACCCAGTACTTC
TRBV7-3	.	TRBJ2-1	TRBD1	CASSLRRGQASNEQFF	TGTGCCAGCAGCTTAAGGCGAGGACAGGCTAGCAATGAGCAGTTCTTC
TRBV24-1	few	TRBJ2-2	TRBD1	CATSDTGQGFTGELFF	TGTGCCACCAGTGATACGGGACAGGGGTTCACCGGGGAGCTGTTTTTT
TRBV5-1	many	TRBJ2-7	TRBD1	CASSARDSSYEQYF	TGCGCCAGCAGCGCTCGGGACAGCTCCTACGAGCAGTACTTC
TRBV6-2/TRBV6-3	few	TRBJ1-5	.	CASKDSHNQPQHF	TGTGCCAGCAAGGACAGCCACAATCAGCCCCAGCATTTT
TRBV20-1	few	TRBJ2-3	.	CSASVRTDTQYF	TGCAGTGCTAGTGTCCGAACAGATACGCAGTATTTT
TRBV30	many	TRBJ1-5	.	CAYRDGRAQHF	TGTGCCTACCGGGACGGACGAGCCCAGCATTTT
TRBV10-3	.	TRBJ1-2	.	CAISESYRGYTF	TGTGCCATCAGTGAGTCTTATCGCGGCTACACCTTC
TRBV21-1	.	TRBJ1-1	.	CASSKGTEKEAFF	TGTGCCAGCAGCAAAGGGACGGAGAAAGAAGCTTTCTTT
TRBV6-5	.	TRBJ1-6	TRBD1	CASRGDRTPYNSPLHF	TGTGCCAGCAGGGGGGACAGAACACCGTATAATTCACCCCTCCACTTT
TRBV6-2/TRBV6-3	.	TRBJ2-1	.	CASSYGLREQFF	TGTGCCAGCAGTTACGGTTTGCGTGAGCAGTTCTTC
TRBV7-2	.	TRBJ2-2	.	CASSPGGDGNTGELFF	TGTGCCAGCAGCCCAGGCGGGGACGGCAACACCGGGGAGCTGTTTTTT
TRBV20-1	.	TRBJ1-3	.	CSASRGSGNTIYF	TGCAGTGCTAGCAGGGGCTCTGGAAACACCATATATTTT
TRBV12-3/TRBV12-4	many	TRBJ1-2	.	CASSPGEGLYGYTF	TGTGCCAGCAGTCCAGGGGAGGGACTCTATGGCTACACCTTC
TRBV27	few	TRBJ1-1	TRBD1	CASRPEGQARNTEAFF	TGTGCCAGCAGACCTGAGGGACAGGCGAGGAACACTGAAGCTTTCTTT
TRBV5-1	.	TRBJ1-1	.	CASSLAGGRGRNTEAFF	TGCGCCAGCAGCTTGGCCGGGGGGAGAGGGCGGAACACTGAAGCTTTCTTT
TRBV2	few	TRBJ1-1	.	CASSERQQGPTEAFF	TGTGCCAGCAGTGAAAGGCAGCAGGGGCCCACTGAAGCTTTCTTT
TRBV18	.	TRBJ2-1	.	CASSLGFHEQFF	TGTGCCAGCTCACTAGGGTTCCATGAGCAGTTCTTC
TRBV27	.	TRBJ1-4	.	CASREQGSNEKLFF	TGTGCCAGCAGGGAACAGGGTTCTAATGAAAAACTGTTTTTT
TRBV7-8	.	TRBJ1-5	.	CASSLLPQSPDSNQPQHF	TGTGCCAGCAGCCTCCTTCCGCAGTCGCCCGATAGCAATCAGCCCCAGCATTTT
TRBV7-2	few	TRBJ2-2	.	CASSPRYVGTAGELFF	TGTGCCAGCAGCCCTAGATATGTCGGGACGGCCGGGGAGCTGTTTTTT
TRBV7-2	.	TRBJ2-1	.	CASSSQGNNEQFF	TGTGCCAGCAGCTCGCAGGGAAATAATGAGCAGTTCTTC
TRBV2	.	TRBJ2-5	.	CASTVRRVETQYF	TGTGCCAGCACGGTTCGGCGGGTAGAGACCCAGTACTTC
TRBV7-2	many	TRBJ2-3	.	CASSLDQLWDTQYF	TGTGCCAGCAGCTTAGACCAGCTCTGGGATACGCAGTATTTT
TRBV7-3	few	TRBJ2-5	.	CASSPLFGGKTQYF	TGTGCCAGCAGCCCGCTATTCGGAGGAAAGACCCAGTACTTC
TRBV5-6	.	TRBJ2-3	.	CASSLRSGRADTQYF	TGTGCCAGCAGCTTGCGTTCAGGGCGGGCAGATACGCAGTATTTT
TRBV30	.	TRBJ1-6	.	CAWKIGSSYNSPLHF	TGTGCCTGGAAGATCGGGAGCTCCTATAATTCACCCCTCCACTTT
TRBV25-1	.	TRBJ2-1	TRBD2	CASSEPLAGEQFF	TGTGCCAGCAGTGAACCTCTAGCGGGCGAGCAGTTCTTC
TRBV20-1	few	TRBJ1-1	TRBD1	CSAPDRVRTEAFF	TGCAGTGCGCCAGACAGGGTTCGCACTGAAGCTTTCTTT
TRBV27	.	TRBJ2-5	TRBD2	CASSSQRGETQYF	TGTGCCAGCAGTTCTCAGCGGGGAGAGACCCAGTACTTC
TRBV7-2	.	TRBJ2-4	.	CASSSPRGKNIQYF	TGTGCCAGCAGCTCCCCCAGGGGAAAAAACATTCAGTACTTC
TRBV2	.	TRBJ2-1	TRBD1	CASSQQGIRYNEQFF	TGTGCCAGCAGTCAACAGGGGATCCGTTACAATGAGCAGTTCTTC
TRBV10-3	.	TRBJ2-5	.	CAISGDLETQYF	TGTGCCATCAGTGGGGATTTAGAGACCCAGTACTTC
TRBV27	.	TRBJ1-1	.	CASSPLSAGEDTEAFF	TGTGCCAGCAGCCCTCTCTCGGCTGGGGAGGACACTGAAGCTTTCTTT
TRBV11-2	.	TRBJ2-1	TRBD2	CASGSGLAGYNEQFF	TGTGCCAGCGGGTCGGGACTAGCGGGGTACAATGAGCAGTTCTTC
TRBV6-2/TRBV6-3	few	TRBJ2-7	.	CASSRPKPGLSYEQYF	TGTGCCAGCAGCAGGCCTAAACCGGGACTTTCCTACGAGCAGTACTTC
TRBV20-1	.	TRBJ2-4	.	CSASEGFAKNIQYF	TGCAGTGCTAGCGAGGGGTTTGCCAAAAACATTCAGTACTTC
TRBV29-1	few	TRBJ1-5	.	CSVITGIPNQPQHF	TGCAGCGTGATAACAGGGATCCCCAATCAGCCCCAGCATTTT
TRBV25-1	.	TRBJ1-2	.	CASSEDARPRGYTF	TGTGCCAGCAGTGAAGACGCTCGTCCCCGCGGCTACACCTTC
TRBV6-5	few	TRBJ1-2	TRBD1	CASGRDSYGYTF	TGTGCCAGTGGCCGGGACAGTTATGGCTACACCTTC
TRBV29-1	few	TRBJ2-3	TRBD1	CSVRAGQGATDTQYF	TGCAGCGTTCGAGCCGGACAGGGGGCTACAGATACGCAGTATTTT
TRBV29-1	.	TRBJ1-1	.	CSVAKGGVNTEAFF	TGCAGCGTCGCGAAGGGGGGTGTAAACACTGAAGCTTTCTTT
TRBV5-1	.	TRBJ1-4	.	CASSLAGGSAEKLFF	TGCGCCAGCAGCTTGGCGGGGGGCTCGGCTGAAAAACTGTTTTTT